This TCR beta chain was identified in a study of somatic mutations in cytotoxic T cells in rheumatoid arthritis. Study at large: Flow-sorting brought some V beta antibody-stained T-cell populations to nearly 100% purity, V beta1+ cells sequenced for TCRB among them. Findings and limits, study-wide: For about an eighth of the roughly 60 patients, a single CD8+ clone accounted for more than 20% of CD8+ cells. Increasing age coincided with elevated CD8+ clonality among rheumatoid arthritis patients, though not among healthy controls.

On this clone: Antigen unknown.

Looked up from germline, CDR1 is MNHEY and CDR2 is SMNVEV (reference sequence). The CDR3 length is 14 residues. Trimming removed 2 bases from V and 9 bases from J, with 11 bases in between. This table comes from immunoSEQ multiplex PCR, and its TCRdb copy is limited to in-frame clones, with some not included. The table includes some 20,000 clones, over 80% detected once. The chain carries TRBV27 and TRBJ1-6; maybe TRBD1 (5 bases). Sequencing was performed on CD8+ T cells sorted from blood. This receptor was obtained from an adult with rheumatoid arthritis. The DNA for the CDR3 is TGTGCCAGCAGTTTAGTCAGGGTCGGTTCACCCCTCCACTTT. It is translated as CASSLVRVGSPLHF.